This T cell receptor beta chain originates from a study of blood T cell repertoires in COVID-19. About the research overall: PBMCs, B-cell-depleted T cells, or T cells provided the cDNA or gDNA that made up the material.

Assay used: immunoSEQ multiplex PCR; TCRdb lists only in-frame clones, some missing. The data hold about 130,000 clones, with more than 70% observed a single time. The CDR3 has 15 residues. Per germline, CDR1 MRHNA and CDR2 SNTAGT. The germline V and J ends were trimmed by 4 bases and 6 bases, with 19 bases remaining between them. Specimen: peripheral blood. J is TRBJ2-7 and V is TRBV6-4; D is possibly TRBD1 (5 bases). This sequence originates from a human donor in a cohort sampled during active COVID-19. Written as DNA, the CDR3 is TGTGCCAGCAGTGGACTGACAGAGACATATGGCGAGCAGTACGTC. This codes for CASSGLTETYGEQYV.